A single sample is the source of the 10 T cell receptor beta chains below, sequenced in a study of graft-versus-host responses after intestinal transplantation. Method: immunoSEQ multiplex PCR; TCRdb's copy keeps in-frame clones and lacks some. The table includes 93,000 or so clones, 90% to 95% detected once. These receptors have no known antigen. The sample was unstimulated CD8+ T cells sorted from spleen or lymph node cells, taken before intestinal transplant. The receptors originated from a human donor who received an intestinal transplant.

The V gene is TRBV14, the J gene TRBJ1-1; D remains ambiguous. This CDR3 region has 13 residues. The germline V gene has CDR1 SGHDN and CDR2 FVKESK. Deletions cut 4 bases from V and 4 bases from J, with 10 bases between. The CDR3 nucleotides are TGTGCCAGCAGCCCCCCTCATGGCACTGAAGCTTTCTTT. This translates into CASSPPHGTEAFF.

V and J are TRBV9 and TRBJ1-6, with D unclear. V lost 0 bases, J lost 10 bases, and 14 bases lay in between. The CDR3 is 15 amino acids. The V gene's germline CDR1 is SGDLS and CDR2 YYNGEE. The CDR3 sequence is CASSVDSSLGSPLHF. In nucleotides, the CDR3 is TGTGCCAGCAGCGTAGATTCCTCTTTAGGCTCACCCCTCCACTTT.

The chain carries TRBV4-2 and TRBJ1-3, with D perhaps TRBD1 (5 bases). Germline assignment: CDR1 LGHNA and CDR2 YNFKEQ. V was trimmed by 0 bases and J by 4 bases, leaving 13 bases between them. The CDR3 runs 16 residues. The CDR3 protein is CASSQDRSGMGNTIYF. The DNA of the CDR3 is TGTGCCAGCAGCCAAGATCGGTCAGGGATGGGAAACACCATATATTTT.

Notes on this clone: Other DNA sequences in this sample translate to the same CDR3. The genes are TRBV20-1 and TRBJ2-1, with D hard to call. V was trimmed by 0 bases and J by 7 bases, leaving 4 bases between them. The germline V gene has CDR1 DFQATT and CDR2 SNEGSKA (reference sequence). The CDR3 length is 11 residues. The CDR3 DNA follows: TGCAGTGCTAGAGAGGGGAATGAGCAGTTCTTC. This translates into CSAREGNEQFF.

The rearrangement joins TRBV14 to TRBJ2-3; 11 bases fit TRBD1. J was trimmed by 5 bases and V by 0 bases; bases with no gene match: 10. Germline assignment: CDR1 SGHDN and CDR2 FVKESK. CDR3 length: 18 residues. CDR3 sequence: CASSQDHLGQGAGDTQYF. The CDR3 DNA sequence: TGTGCCAGCAGCCAAGATCACCTTGGACAGGGGGCGGGAGATACGCAGTATTTT.

V usage is TRBV10-1 and J usage is TRBJ1-5; D possibly corresponds to TRBD1 (5 bases). The CDR3 sequence is 14 residues long. CDR1 and CDR2 from the germline V gene are WNHNN and SYGVQD (reference sequence). V lost 3 bases to trimming and J lost 3 bases, with 9 bases between them. The CDR3 protein is CASSDRVNNQPQHF. In nucleotides, the CDR3 is TGCGCCAGCAGTGACAGGGTTAACAATCAGCCCCAGCATTTT.

The chain joins TRBV19 to TRBJ2-7; D not resolved. The ends were cut back, 3 bases at V and 6 bases at J, with 6 bases in the middle. This CDR3 has 11 residues. The germline V gene has CDR1 LNHDA and CDR2 SQIVND (reference sequence). DNA of the CDR3: TGTGCCAGTAGTATTGGTCCCGAGCAGTACTTC. Protein: CASSIGPEQYF.

V is TRBV4-2 and J is TRBJ2-5, with D possibly TRBD1 on 5 matching bases. The CDR3 sequence is 18 residues long. V lost 5 bases and J 1 base, leaving 23 bases between the germline ends. From germline, CDR1 is LGHNA and CDR2 YNFKEQ. CDR3 sequence reads: CASSFRRGSRAFQETQYF. Written as DNA, the CDR3 is TGTGCCAGCAGCTTCCGTAGGGGAAGTAGGGCTTTCCAAGAGACCCAGTACTTC.

This sequence joins TRBV4-1 and TRBJ2-5, with D perhaps TRBD2 (5 bases). Deletions cut 2 bases from V and 4 bases from J, with 20 bases between. Germline V lookup: CDR1 MGHRA, CDR2 YSYEKL. The CDR3 is 17 residues long. The chain's CDR3 is CASSQLAALGERETQYF. In DNA form, the CDR3 reads TGCGCCAGCAGCCAACTTGCGGCCCTTGGGGAGAGAGAGACCCAGTACTTC.

The chain combines TRBV7-9 with TRBJ2-1; 7 bases map to TRBD2. The CDR3 length is 12 residues. The germline CDR1 and CDR2 sequences are SEHNR and FQNEAQ (reference sequence). Germline trimming cut 3 bases from V and 9 bases from J; bases unmatched to any gene: 2. This CDR3 is CASSFASGEQFF. The CDR3 nucleotides are TGTGCCAGCAGCTTCGCTAGCGGTGAGCAGTTCTTC.